This TCR beta chain was identified during a study of identical twins. Regarding the study as a whole: Zero-insertion analyses might be partly confounded by invariant T cells like MAIT and iNKT. Excess sharing between twins was weaker in beta out-of-frame sequences. Clonotypes of the beta chain that were abundant in cord blood carried fewer insertions (memory repertoires showed none).

Trimming cost V 5 bases and J 5 bases; bases outside gene matches: 10. CDR3 length: 15 amino acids. Germline assignment: CDR1 MNHEY and CDR2 SMNVEV (reference sequence). TCRdb re-called the 5' RACE reads through MiXCR, storing one row per CDR3 protein. The table includes 550,000 to 800,000 distinct CDR3 sequences, just over 7% detected once. In regard to this clonotype: Antigen unknown.

The data were also submitted as part of a second study, on yellow fever vaccine responses in identical twins.

Sequenced: PBMCs. The clonotype was recovered from a young woman in good health. V is TRBV27 and J is TRBJ2-5; TRBD1 matches 8 bases. CDR3 loop: CASSPRTGWLETQYF. In nucleotides, the CDR3 is TGTGCCAGCAGTCCACGGACAGGGTGGTTGGAGACCCAGTACTTC.